These 3 T cell receptor beta chains share one sample of origin, sequenced in a study of shared clonotypes between healthy human individuals. The naive CD8 population came from CD45RO-negative cells selected for CCR7, without terminally differentiated effector memory CD45RA+ cells. Only in-frame clones appear in the TCRdb table, and some are missing; sequencing was by immunoSEQ multiplex PCR. Here the sample spans hundreds of thousands of clones, around 96% being singletons. The source material was naive CD8+ T cells sorted from blood. These receptors originate from a woman aged 30 to 39 in good health.

This clone came up once. The V and J genes are TRBV6-5 and TRBJ2-7; D tentatively reads TRBD1 or TRBD2 (5 bases each). Germline V gene data show CDR1 as MNHEY and CDR2 as SVGAGI. Trimming removed 6 bases at V and 4 bases at J, with 13 bases between. There are 13 residues in the CDR3. CDR3 region: CASRRGQEYEQYF. The DNA for the CDR3 is TGTGCCAGCAGACGGGGCCAGGAATACGAGCAGTACTTC.

The J gene is TRBJ2-1, the V gene TRBV28; 9 positions match TRBD1. V was clipped by 2 bases and J by 6 bases; unmatched bases: 11. This CDR3 contains 17 residues. Germline lookup yields CDR1 MDHEN and CDR2 SYDVKM. The CDR3 nucleotides read TGTGCCAGCAGTTTAACACCGGGACAGGGTTATGGCAATGAGCAGTTCTTC. Translating it yields CASSLTPGQGYGNEQFF.

The V gene is TRBV28, the J gene TRBJ2-7, with 9 bases identical to TRBD2. The CDR3 runs to 14 residues. Germline-derived CDR1 and CDR2 are MDHEN and SYDVKM. The V segment lost 3 bases and the J segment 4 bases; nucleotides outside the gene matches: 4. DNA for the CDR3: TGTGCCAGCAGTTTCGCTCTAGCGGGATACGAGCAGTACTTC. Its translation is CASSFALAGYEQYF.